Listed below are T cell receptor beta chains from one sample, sequenced in a study of cytomegalovirus exposure and HLA in healthy donors. The method was immunoSEQ multiplex PCR; TCRdb's version includes in-frame clones alone and lacks a portion of them. Found here are some 170,000 clones, about 88% of them singletons; the top ten hold about 2.3%. Sequences were obtained from PBMCs. The source of these receptors is a woman younger than 30 in good health and CMV-seronegative. The CDR3 runs from the conserved cysteine through the conserved F or W. Where a row states a size, it is once, few, many or the class of an expanded clone; other rows omit it.

J: TRBJ2-3; size: .; V: TRBV10-2; CDR3: CASSDGGGDTDTQYF
J: TRBJ2-7; size: .; V: TRBV7-2; CDR3: CASSLDPYSGRPTLHEQYF
J: TRBJ1-5; size: .; V: TRBV18; CDR3: CASSPPGGAGQPQHF
J: TRBJ1-1; size: .; V: TRBV4-3; CDR3: CASSHLRGGTGNTEAFF
J: TRBJ2-3; size: .; V: TRBV10-3; CDR3: CAISALGQHTDTQYF
J: TRBJ1-5; size: once; V: TRBV5-8; CDR3: CASSLSWGPNQPQHF
J: TRBJ1-3; size: .; V: TRBV2; CDR3: CASSPGQGNSGNTIYF
J: TRBJ1-2; size: .; V: TRBV7-8; CDR3: CASSPDREGYGYTF
J: TRBJ2-1; size: .; V: TRBV6-5; CDR3: CASSLTGLVYNEQFF
J: TRBJ2-1; size: .; V: TRBV27; CDR3: CASSLISASGKNEQFF
J: TRBJ2-7; size: .; V: TRBV10-3; CDR3: CAISESVVYYEQYF
J: TRBJ2-5; size: .; V: TRBV20-1; CDR3: CSARDAETQYF
J: TRBJ1-2; size: .; V: TRBV27; CDR3: CASSNRGQGRGGYTF
J: TRBJ2-7; size: .; V: TRBV19; CDR3: CASSQGQTIEQYF
J: TRBJ1-2; size: .; V: TRBV19; CDR3: CASRAATGTGSGYTF
J: TRBJ2-7; size: .; V: TRBV5-1; CDR3: CASSLRGEQYF
J: TRBJ1-2; size: once; V: TRBV5-1; CDR3: CASSVDRNYGYTF
J: TRBJ1-1; size: many; V: TRBV7-8; CDR3: CASSPGTGANTEAFF
J: TRBJ1-2; size: .; V: TRBV25-1; CDR3: CASSDLDSKGRGYTF
J: TRBJ1-2; size: .; V: TRBV5-5; CDR3: CASSRTRINDRNYGYTF
J: TRBJ1-4; size: .; V: TRBV27; CDR3: CASSLEKGQGRQLFF
J: TRBJ2-5; size: .; V: TRBV2; CDR3: CASRREGETQYF
J: TRBJ2-3; size: .; V: TRBV5-1; CDR3: CASSKGQADTQYF
J: TRBJ2-7; size: .; V: TRBV7-6; CDR3: CASSREGRTSGGVEQYF
J: TRBJ1-2; size: .; V: TRBV4-3; CDR3: CASSRRGIHGYTF
J: TRBJ2-5; size: .; V: TRBV27; CDR3: CASSLSLAVETQYF
J: TRBJ2-3; size: .; V: TRBV5-4; CDR3: CASSLPGSTDTQYF
J: TRBJ2-7; size: .; V: TRBV27; CDR3: CASSYYRTGKLYEQYF
J: TRBJ1-2; size: .; V: TRBV6-1; CDR3: CASSVGRRYGYTF
J: TRBJ1-2; size: .; V: TRBV9; CDR3: CASSVADSSYGYTF
J: TRBJ2-7; size: .; V: TRBV6-6; CDR3: CASSYSRAGLSYEQYF